Listed here is a single TCR beta chain. Per germline, CDR1 SQVTM and CDR2 ANQGSEA. The V end lost 7 bases, the J end lost 2 bases, and 7 bases lay between the germline ends. This CDR3 spans 11 amino acids. TCR sequencing used cDNA made by reverse transcription of extracted RNA. TCRdb's table, derived via immunoSEQ multiplex PCR, lists solely in-frame clones and lacks some. This table has 100,000 to 150,000 clones, roughly 50% appearing once. The investigators collected lesional scalp punch biopsies and peripheral blood from alopecia areata patients. The record originates from a study of CD8+ T cells in alopecia areata.

The sequence derives from a human donor with alopecia areata. The rearrangement joins TRBV29-1 to TRBJ2-3; no definite D call. The specimen was NKG2D-low CD8+ T cells sorted from blood. DNA of the CDR3: TGCAGCGCCCTTTACACAGATACGCAGTATTTT. It specifies CSALYTDTQYF.